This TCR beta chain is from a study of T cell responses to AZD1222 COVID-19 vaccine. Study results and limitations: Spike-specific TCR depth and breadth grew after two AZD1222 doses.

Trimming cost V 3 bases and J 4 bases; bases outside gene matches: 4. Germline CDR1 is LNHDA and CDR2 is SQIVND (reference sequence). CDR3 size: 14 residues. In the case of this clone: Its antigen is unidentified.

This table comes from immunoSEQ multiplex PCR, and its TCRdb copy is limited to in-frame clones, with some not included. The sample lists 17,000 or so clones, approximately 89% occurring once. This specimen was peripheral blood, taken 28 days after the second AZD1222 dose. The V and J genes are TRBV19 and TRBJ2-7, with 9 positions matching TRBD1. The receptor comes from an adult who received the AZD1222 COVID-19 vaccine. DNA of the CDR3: TGTGCCAGTAGTATTCTGGACAGGGGTTACGAGCAGTACTTC. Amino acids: CASSILDRGYEQYF.